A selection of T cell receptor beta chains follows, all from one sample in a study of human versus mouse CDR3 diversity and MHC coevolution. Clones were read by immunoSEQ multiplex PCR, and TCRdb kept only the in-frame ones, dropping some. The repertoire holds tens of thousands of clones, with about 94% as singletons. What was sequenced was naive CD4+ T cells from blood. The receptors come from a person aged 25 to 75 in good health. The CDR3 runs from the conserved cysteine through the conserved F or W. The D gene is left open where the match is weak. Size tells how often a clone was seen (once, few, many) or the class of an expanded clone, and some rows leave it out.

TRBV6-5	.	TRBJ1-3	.	TGTGCCAGCAGTTACTTCCAGGGGTCCTCTGGAAACACCATATATTTT	CASSYFQGSSGNTIYF
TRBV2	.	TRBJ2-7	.	TGTGCCAGCAGTGATAATGCGGGGAGCTACGAGCAGTACTTC	CASSDNAGSYEQYF
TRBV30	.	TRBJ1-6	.	TGTGCCTGGAGTGTACAGGTGGGGTATAATTCACCCCTCCACTTT	CAWSVQVGYNSPLHF
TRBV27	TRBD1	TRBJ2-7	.	TGTGCCAGCAGTTTCTCTGGACAGGGTAACGAGCAGTACTTC	CASSFSGQGNEQYF
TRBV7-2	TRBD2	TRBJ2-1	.	TGTGCCAGCAGCCCGGGACTAGCGAATAACAATGAGCAGTTCTTC	CASSPGLANNNEQFF
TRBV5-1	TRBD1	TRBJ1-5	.	TGCGCCAGCAGCGAGGGACAGGCAAATCAGCCCCAGCATTTT	CASSEGQANQPQHF
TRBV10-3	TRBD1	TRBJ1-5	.	TGTGCCATCAGCCAGGGACAGGCCAATCAGCCCCAGCATTTT	CAISQGQANQPQHF
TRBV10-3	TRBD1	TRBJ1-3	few	TGTGCCATCAGTGAGCCCGGGACAGGGGGTGGTTCCATATATTTT	CAISEPGTGGGSIYF
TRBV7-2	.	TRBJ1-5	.	TGTGCCAGCCACAGGGCCGGGGGGGGCAATCAGCCCCAGCATTTT	CASHRAGGGNQPQHF
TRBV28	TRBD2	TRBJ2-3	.	TGTGCCAGCACCCTTGGGGGGGTTGGCACAGATACGCAGTATTTT	CASTLGGVGTDTQYF
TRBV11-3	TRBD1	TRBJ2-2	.	TGTGCCAGCAGCTGGGGACAGGGGTACTCCGGGGAGCTGTTTTTT	CASSWGQGYSGELFF
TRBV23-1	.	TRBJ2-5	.	TGCGCCGGCCTCGCCCGGGACACCGAACCCCGCCAAGAGACCCAGTACTTC	CAGLARDTEPRQETQYF
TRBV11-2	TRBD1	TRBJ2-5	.	TGTGCCAGCAGCTTCCTAGGACAGGAGTACTTC	CASSFLGQEYF
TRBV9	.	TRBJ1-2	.	TGTGCCAGCAGCCCCCGACAGGTTTCTACGGGCGGCTACACCTTC	CASSPRQVSTGGYTF
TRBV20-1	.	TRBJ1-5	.	TGCAGTGCTAGAGGAGGTCAGCCCCAGCATTTT	CSARGGQPQHF
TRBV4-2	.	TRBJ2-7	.	TGTGCCAGCAGCCAAGTACTCGGTTCCGAGCAGTACTTC	CASSQVLGSEQYF
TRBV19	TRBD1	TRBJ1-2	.	TGTGCCAGTAACATAGACAGGGGTCCTAACTATGGCTACACCTTC	CASNIDRGPNYGYTF
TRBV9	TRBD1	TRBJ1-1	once	TGTGCCAGCAGCGAGGGACAGAGCACTGAAGCTTTCTTT	CASSEGQSTEAFF
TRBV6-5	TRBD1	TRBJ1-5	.	TGTGCCAGCAGCAGCGAACGACAGGGTCAACAGCCCCAGCATTTT	CASSSERQGQQPQHF
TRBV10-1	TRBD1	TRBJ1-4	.	TGCGCCAGCAGTGATTCGGACAGGGAGGATGAAAAACTGTTTTTT	CASSDSDREDEKLFF
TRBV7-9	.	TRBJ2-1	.	TGTGCCAGCGTGTCTGGGGGCCCTGGAAATGAGCAGTTCTTC	CASVSGGPGNEQFF
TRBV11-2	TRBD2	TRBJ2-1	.	TGTGCCAGCAGCTTACGCTCCCTAGCGGGGGGCTCCTACAATGAGCAGTTCTTC	CASSLRSLAGGSYNEQFF
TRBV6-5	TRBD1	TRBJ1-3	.	TGTGCCAGCAGTTCTCACAGGGGATCAGCTGGAAACACCATATATTTT	CASSSHRGSAGNTIYF
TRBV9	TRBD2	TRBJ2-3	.	TGTGCCAGCAGCGGGCCCGGGACTACCACAGATACGCAGTATTTT	CASSGPGTTTDTQYF
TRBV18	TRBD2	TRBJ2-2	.	TGTGCCAGCTCACCAGTAGCGGGGAAGAACACCGGGGAGCTGTTTTTT	CASSPVAGKNTGELFF
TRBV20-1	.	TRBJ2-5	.	TGCAGTGCTCGGCCCGGGGAGACCCAGTACTTC	CSARPGETQYF
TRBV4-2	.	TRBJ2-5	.	TGTGCCAGCAGCCAAGATCGGCTCGGGACTTCAGTGGGGGAGACCCAGTACTTC	CASSQDRLGTSVGETQYF
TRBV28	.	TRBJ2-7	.	TGTGCCAGCAGTTCACCGGACACTTACGGTGAGCAGTACTTC	CASSSPDTYGEQYF
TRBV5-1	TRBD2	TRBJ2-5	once	TGCGCCAGCAGCCCAGGGACTAGCGGGAGGCCTTCGGAGACCCAGTACTTC	CASSPGTSGRPSETQYF
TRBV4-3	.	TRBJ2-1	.	TGCGCCAGCAGCCATGCCCAGGGTCCCCCGGTCTTC	CASSHAQGPPVF
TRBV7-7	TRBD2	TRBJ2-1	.	TGTGCCAGCAGCACGACGGGGCGGGGGGAGCAGTTCTTC	CASSTTGRGEQFF
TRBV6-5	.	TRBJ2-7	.	TGTGCCAGCAGCCGGACTTACAACTCCTACGAGCAGTACTTC	CASSRTYNSYEQYF
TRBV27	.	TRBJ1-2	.	TGTGCCAGCAGTCTCACAGGGAATGGACCTTATGGCTACACCTTC	CASSLTGNGPYGYTF
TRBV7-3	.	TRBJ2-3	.	TGTGCCAGCAGCGTAGCGTCGGGTGATACGCAGTATTTT	CASSVASGDTQYF
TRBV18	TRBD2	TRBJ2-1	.	TGTGCCAGCTCCGGGACTAGCGGGAGAGGTGAGCAGTTCTTC	CASSGTSGRGEQFF
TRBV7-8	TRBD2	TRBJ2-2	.	TGTGCCAGCATTCCGCTTAGCGGGAGGAGGATCGGGGAGCTGTTTTTT	CASIPLSGRRIGELFF
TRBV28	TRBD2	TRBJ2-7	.	TGTGCCAGCACCCCGGGGGCCAGCGGGGGTTTGGGGCAGTACTTC	CASTPGASGGLGQYF
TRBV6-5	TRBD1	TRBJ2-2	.	TGTGCCAGCAGCCCCAGGACAGGGTCGGTCGGGGAGCTGTTTTTT	CASSPRTGSVGELFF
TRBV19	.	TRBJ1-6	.	TGTGCCAGTAGTATACAGGATTCACCCCTCCACTTT	CASSIQDSPLHF
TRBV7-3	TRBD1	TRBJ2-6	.	TGTGCCAGCAGTTCGGACAGGCTCGGGGCCAACGTCCTGACTTTC	CASSSDRLGANVLTF
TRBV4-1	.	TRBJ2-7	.	TGCGCCAGCAGCCGAGGGGGCTCCTACGAGCAGTACTTC	CASSRGGSYEQYF
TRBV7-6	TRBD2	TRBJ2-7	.	TGTGCCAGCAGCTTAAGAGGTGGGGCTAGCGGGAGTTACGAGCAGTACTTC	CASSLRGGASGSYEQYF
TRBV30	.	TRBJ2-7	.	TGTGCCTGGAGTGCGCGGACTGGCAGCTCCTACGAGCAGTACTTC	CAWSARTGSSYEQYF
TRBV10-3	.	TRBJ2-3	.	TGTGCCATCAGTGGTCAGGGGAGCACAGATACGCAGTATTTT	CAISGQGSTDTQYF
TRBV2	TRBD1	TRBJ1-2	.	TGTGCCAGCAGTGTAGGAGAGGGGGCGTCGGGCTACACCTTC	CASSVGEGASGYTF
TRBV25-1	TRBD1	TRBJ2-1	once	TGTGCCAGCAGGGACAGGGGAAGGTCCTACAATGAGCAGTTCTTC	CASRDRGRSYNEQFF
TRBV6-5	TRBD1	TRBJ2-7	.	TGTGCCAGCAGCCCAATGGGACAGGGATCCTACGAGCAGTACTTC	CASSPMGQGSYEQYF
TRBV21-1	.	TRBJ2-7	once	TGTGCCAGCAGCAAAGTTTGGTCAAGAGACGAGCAGTACTTC	CASSKVWSRDEQYF
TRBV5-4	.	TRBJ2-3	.	TGTGCCAGCAGCGGTGCAGGGTACGTCACAGATACGCAGTATTTT	CASSGAGYVTDTQYF
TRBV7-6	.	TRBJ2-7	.	TGTGCCAGCAGCGACAACTACGAGCAGTACTTC	CASSDNYEQYF
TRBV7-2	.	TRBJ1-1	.	TGTGCCAGCAGCTTTGCGGGGGCCGCTGAAGCTTTCTTT	CASSFAGAAEAFF
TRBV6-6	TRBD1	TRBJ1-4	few	TGTGCCAGCAGTTATAGGACAGGGCGGGAAAAACTGTTTTTT	CASSYRTGREKLFF
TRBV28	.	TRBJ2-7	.	TGTGCCAGCAGTACGGCGGGACGGAACTACGAGCAGTACTTC	CASSTAGRNYEQYF
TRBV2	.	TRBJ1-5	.	TGTGCCAGCAGTGAAGTGGGCCGCAATCAGCCCCAGCATTTT	CASSEVGRNQPQHF
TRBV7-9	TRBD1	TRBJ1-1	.	TGTGCCAGCAGCAGTTGGAAAGGACAGGCTATTGAAGCTTTCTTT	CASSSWKGQAIEAFF
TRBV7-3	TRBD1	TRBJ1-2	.	TGTGCCAGCAGCTTAACGCAGGGGGACTATGGCTACACCTTC	CASSLTQGDYGYTF
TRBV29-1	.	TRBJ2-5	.	TGCAGCGTTGACAGGTCGAAGACCCAGTACTTC	CSVDRSKTQYF
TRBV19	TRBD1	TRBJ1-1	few	TGTGCCAGTACTTCGTGGGACAGGGTCGTGAACACTGAAGCTTTCTTT	CASTSWDRVVNTEAFF
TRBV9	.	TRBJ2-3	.	TGTGCCAGCAGCCCCGACAACCACCCTAACACGTACACAGATACGCAGTATTTT	CASSPDNHPNTYTDTQYF